Each of the 25 T cell receptor beta chains below was sequenced from the same sample in a study of blood T cell repertoires in COVID-19. Assay: immunoSEQ multiplex PCR; the TCRdb copy retains only in-frame clones and omits some. The table has more than 40,000 clones, nearly 90% seen once. The sequenced sample consisted of peripheral blood. All receptors derive from a man in his 60s with acute or convalescent COVID-19.

Regarding this clone: Additional DNA sequences in this sample encode the identical CDR3. V gene TRBV7-2 combines with J gene TRBJ2-1; TRBD2 matches 11 bases. Germline CDR1 is SGHTA and CDR2 is FQGNSA. V lost 0 bases, J lost 4 bases, and 5 bases stayed unmatched. The CDR3 totals 17 residues. The CDR3 DNA sequence: TGTGCCAGCAGCTTAGCGCTACTAGCGGGGGATTACAATGAGCAGTTCTTC. This sequence encodes CASSLALLAGDYNEQFF. The entire variable domain, with the rest obtained from reference TRBV7-2 and TRBJ2-1, is as follows: GAGVSQSPSNKVTEKGKDVELRCDPISGHTALYWYRQSLGQGLEFLIYFQGNSAPDKSGLPSDRFSAERTGGSVSTLTIQRTQQEDSAVYLCASSLALLAGDYNEQFFGPGTRLTVL.

This chain links TRBV30 with TRBJ2-7; the D gene is possibly TRBD2 (7 bases). Between the trimmed V and J ends, which lost 5 bases and 2 bases, there was a span of 16 bases. The CDR3 covers 14 residues. Per the germline V gene, CDR1 is GTSNPN and CDR2 is SVGIG (reference sequence). This chain's CDR3 is CAWEDRGATYEQYF. CDR3 in DNA: TGTGCCTGGGAAGATCGGGGGGCCACCTACGAGCAGTACTTC.

The CDR3 loop reads CASSEDRRQETQYF. The CDR3 DNA follows: TGTGCCAGCAGTGAAGACAGGCGCCAAGAGACCCAGTACTTC. This chain links TRBV25-1 with TRBJ2-5, with D perhaps matching TRBD1 (6 bases). Trimming stripped 2 bases from V and 1 base from J, with 8 bases between. Germline V lookup: CDR1 MGHDK, CDR2 SYGVNS. The CDR3 extends over 14 amino acids.

The chain carries TRBV30 and TRBJ1-1; D unclear. The CDR3 consists of 12 residues. The germline V and J ends were trimmed by 7 bases and 1 base, with 10 bases remaining between them. CDR1 and CDR2 (germline): GTSNPN, SVGIG (reference sequence). This CDR3 reads CASHRGNTEAFF. Here the CDR3 DNA reads TGTGCCTCCCACCGGGGGAACACTGAAGCTTTCTTT.

This clone was counted a single time. This chain uses TRBV2 with TRBJ1-1; 7 bases are shared with TRBD1. This CDR3 is 13 amino acids long. Germline CDR1 is SNHLY and CDR2 is FYNNEI. Trimming took 8 bases from V and 1 from J; bases not matched to a gene: 4. The CDR3: CASARQGNTEAFF. As DNA, the CDR3 is TGTGCCAGCGCCAGACAGGGGAACACTGAAGCTTTCTTT.

This clone has just a few counts. This chain joins TRBV5-6 and TRBJ1-2, with 7 bases aligning to TRBD1. V lost 5 bases, J lost 3 bases, and 4 bases stayed unmatched. CDR1 is SGHDT, CDR2 YYEEEE, per germline. This CDR3 has 13 residues. CDR3 nucleotides: TGTGCCAGCAGACCGACAGGGCACTATGGCTACACCTTC. Amino acids: CASRPTGHYGYTF.

The chain joins TRBV6-5 to TRBJ1-4, with D possibly being TRBD1 (5 bases). The V end was cut by 2 bases, the J end by 0 bases, with 7 bases between. The germline CDR1 and CDR2 sequences are MNHEY and SVGAGI. The CDR3 runs 15 residues. This chain's CDR3 is CASSYDSATNEKLFF. The CDR3 DNA sequence: TGTGCCAGCAGTTACGACAGTGCAACTAATGAAAAACTGTTTTTT.

The V and J genes are TRBV7-2 and TRBJ1-2; 7 bases are a match to TRBD1. V trimming: 5 bases; J trimming: 0 bases; junction bases outside the gene matches: 6. Germline V gene data show CDR1 as SGHTA and CDR2 as FQGNSA. The CDR3 is made up of 15 amino acids. The CDR3 sequence is CASSIGTATNYGYTF. DNA for the CDR3: TGTGCCAGCAGCATTGGGACAGCTACTAACTATGGCTACACCTTC.

The chain is built from TRBV5-8 and TRBJ1-5; D ambiguous. Deletions cut 1 base from V and 6 bases from J, with 5 bases between. There are 12 residues in the CDR3. Germline assignment: CDR1 SGHTS and CDR2 YDEGEE. The CDR3 coding sequence is TGTGCCAGCAGCTTGAGCTCTCAGCCCCAGCATTTT. Its translation: CASSLSSQPQHF. Combining the CDR3 with reference TRBV5-8 and TRBJ1-5 gives the whole variable domain EAGVTQSPTHLIKTRGQQATLRCSPISGHTSVYWYQQALGLGLQFLLWYDEGEERNRGNFPPRFSGRQFPNYSSELNVNALELEDSALYLCASSLSSQPQHFGDGTRLSIL.

This clone was seen a few times. The rearrangement links TRBV4-1 to TRBJ2-7; unclear D gene. The CDR3 has 13 amino acids. CDR1 MGHRA and CDR2 YSYEKL come from the germline V gene. V dropped 2 bases and J dropped 0 bases, with 5 bases sitting between them. The CDR3: CASSQTASYEQYF. The DNA of the CDR3 is TGCGCCAGCAGCCAAACAGCCTCCTACGAGCAGTACTTC.

This rearrangement joins TRBV7-9 to TRBJ1-2, with D possibly being TRBD1 (6 bases). The CDR3 length is 16 residues. V gave up 7 bases and J gave up 4 bases, with 22 bases separating them. Germline CDR1 SEHNR, CDR2 FQNEAQ (reference sequence). The CDR3 DNA follows: TGTGCCAGCACCCCACCCCCCAGGGGTGGTAGCTATGGCTACACCTTC. Its protein is CASTPPPRGGSYGYTF.

The V call is TRBV30, the J call TRBJ2-2; a possible D gene is TRBD1 (6 bases). The CDR3 consists of 13 residues. Germline-derived CDR1 and CDR2 are GTSNPN and SVGIG (reference sequence). V gave up 3 bases and J gave up 4 bases, with 9 bases separating them. In DNA, the CDR3 is TGTGCCTGGAGACAGGGAAGCACCGGGGAGCTGTTTTTT. Encoded protein: CAWRQGSTGELFF.

The V gene is TRBV27, the J gene TRBJ1-5, with 7 positions matching TRBD1. The germline gives CDR1 MNHEY, CDR2 SMNVEV (reference sequence). V lost 2 bases and J lost 4; bases outside the gene matches: 8. The CDR3 contains 16 residues. In DNA, the CDR3 is TGTGCCAGCAGTTTAGCGGCAACAGGGGCGAATCAGCCCCAGCATTTT. It yields the protein CASSLAATGANQPQHF.

About this clone: Other DNA sequences from this sample encode an identical CDR3 as well. The rearrangement joins TRBV7-2 to TRBJ2-7; 7 nucleotides align to TRBD1. CDR3 length equals 14 residues. Germline loops: CDR1 SGHTA, CDR2 FQGNSA. V shed 5 bases, J shed 4 bases, and the junction held 8 bases outside the gene matches. CDR3 in amino acids: CASSLETGPYEQYF. The CDR3 bases are TGTGCCAGCAGCCTAGAGACAGGGCCATACGAGCAGTACTTC. The full variable domain, with the rest looked up from reference TRBV7-2 and TRBJ2-7, is GAGVSQSPSNKVTEKGKDVELRCDPISGHTALYWYRQSLGQGLEFLIYFQGNSAPDKSGLPSDRFSAERTGGSVSTLTIQRTQQEDSAVYLCASSLETGPYEQYFGPGTRLTVT.

This clone was seen only once. DNA for the CDR3: TGTGCCAGCAGTTCCCGGACAGGGGACTCCTCTGGAAACACCATATATTTT. It yields the protein CASSSRTGDSSGNTIYF. The V gene is TRBV28, the J gene TRBJ1-3; 9 nucleotides match TRBD1. The germline V gene encodes CDR1 MDHEN and CDR2 SYDVKM. V gave up 4 bases and J gave up 0 bases; unmatched junction bases: 7. The CDR3 has 17 amino acids.

This clone has only one observation. J is TRBJ1-5 and V is TRBV30; D is perhaps TRBD1 (6 bases). V dropped 5 bases and J dropped 0 bases, with 17 bases sitting between them. This CDR3 is 16 amino acids long. Per the germline V gene, CDR1 is GTSNPN and CDR2 is SVGIG (reference sequence). The CDR3 region has the DNA TGTGCCTGGGGGGGCGGGTGGAGTAATAGCAATCAGCCCCAGCATTTT. Translation gives CAWGGGWSNSNQPQHF.

V and J are TRBV6-5 and TRBJ1-4; D is unresolved. V dropped 5 bases and J dropped 8 bases, with 15 bases sitting between them. This CDR3 has 14 amino acids. Per the germline V gene, CDR1 is MNHEY and CDR2 is SVGAGI. The CDR3 is CASSLSPAGEKLFF. The CDR3 bases are TGTGCCAGCAGTCTCAGTCCAGCGGGCGAAAAACTGTTTTTT.

This rearrangement joins TRBV6-2 or TRBV6-3 to TRBJ1-3; 7 bases fit TRBD1. The CDR3 runs 18 residues. CDR1 and CDR2 (germline): MNHEY, SVGEGT. Trimming at V came to 2 bases and at J to 0 bases, leaving 10 bases not matched to a gene. The CDR3 sequence: CASSYEAGQLISGNTIYF. CDR3 bases: TGTGCCAGCAGTTACGAGGCGGGACAGTTAATCTCTGGAAACACCATATATTTT.

The rearrangement joins TRBV4-1 to TRBJ1-6; no firm D call. CDR1 and CDR2 (germline): MGHRA, YSYEKL. The CDR3 extends over 13 amino acids. The V end lost 0 bases, the J end lost 9 bases, and 6 bases lay between the germline ends. DNA of the CDR3: TGCGCCAGCAGCCAAGATCCCTCTTCACCCCTCCACTTT. This gives the protein CASSQDPSSPLHF.

The chain carries TRBV7-8 and TRBJ1-1; D ambiguous. This CDR3 has 15 residues. Looked up from germline, CDR1 is SGHVS and CDR2 is FQNEAQ. V lost 1 base, J lost 3 bases, and 12 bases lay in between. CDR3: CASSLGPLGDTEAFF. DNA for the CDR3: TGTGCCAGCAGCTTAGGGCCCCTCGGGGACACTGAAGCTTTCTTT.

This chain uses TRBV4-3 with TRBJ2-3; TRBD1 might be the D (6 bases). This CDR3 contains 17 residues. Germline V gives CDR1 LGHNA, CDR2 YSLEER. The V and J ends lost 0 bases and 6 bases respectively, with 19 bases between them. This CDR3 reads CASSQEGADGPRDTQYF. CDR3 bases: TGCGCCAGCAGCCAAGAGGGGGCGGACGGCCCCCGGGATACGCAGTATTTT.

V gene TRBV10-3 combines with J gene TRBJ2-7, with a tentative D call TRBD1 (7 bases). Trimming shortened V by 2 bases and J by 4 bases, and 18 bases separated the two germline ends. Germline values: CDR1 ENHRY, CDR2 SYGVKD. This CDR3 is 16 amino acids long. The CDR3 DNA is TGTGCCATCAGTGAGCCCGCGGGACAGATGAGATACGAGCAGTACTTC. It codes for CAISEPAGQMRYEQYF.

The chain recombines TRBV11-2 with TRBJ2-3; D call uncertain. This CDR3 has 14 residues. Trimming stripped 2 bases from V and 0 bases from J, with 6 bases between. The germline V gene has CDR1 SGHAT and CDR2 FQNNGV. Here the CDR3 reads CASSLTISTDTQYF. The CDR3, as DNA: TGTGCCAGCAGCTTAACTATAAGCACAGATACGCAGTATTTT. The whole variable domain, filled in from reference TRBV11-2 and TRBJ2-3, reads EAGVAQSPRYKIIEKRQSVAFWCNPISGHATLYWYQQILGQGPKLLIQFQNNGVVDDSQLPKDRFSAERLKGVDSTLKIQPAKLEDSAVYLCASSLTISTDTQYFGPGTRLTVL.

In the case of this clone: A read error may produce the germline difference seen at one junction end. This chain uses TRBV3-1 (or the pseudogene TRBV3-2) with TRBJ1-4; 9 bases map to TRBD1. Germline-derived CDR1 and CDR2 are LGHDT and YNNKEL (reference sequence). This CDR3 region has 15 residues. The CDR3 region is CASSEDRGSNEKLFF. In DNA, the CDR3 is TGTGCCAGCAGCGAAGACAGGGGGTCTAATGAAAAACTGTTTTTT.

The rearrangement uses TRBV19 and TRBJ1-1; no firm D call. V dropped 1 base and J dropped 4 bases, with 10 bases sitting between them. CDR1 and CDR2 (germline): LNHDA, SQIVND (reference sequence). The CDR3 runs to 14 residues. CDR3 sequence reads: CASSIGNRATEAFF. In DNA form, the CDR3 reads TGTGCCAGTAGTATAGGGAACAGAGCCACTGAAGCTTTCTTT.